A selection of T cell receptor beta chains follows, all from one sample in a study of T cell repertoires in cytomegalovirus infection. TCRdb used MiXCR to reprocess the reads, holding one entry per CDR3 protein. The sample has about 310,000 distinct CDR3 sequences, 20% to 30% seen once. These receptors' targets are unknown. The specimen comprised cultured PBMCs, sampled from culture after CMV antigen stimulation. All receptors come from a human donor in good health (CMV status not recorded). Some clones in this sample may be carry-over from other donors' samples. The CDR3 runs from the conserved cysteine through the conserved F or W. D genes are given only for firm matches. A row's size may be missing; if present it is once, few, many or a size class.

CDR3	DNA	J	size	V	D
CASRRWVRAAGTINEQFF	TGTGCCAGCAGGAGATGGGTTCGCGCGGCAGGGACGATCAATGAGCAGTTCTTC	TRBJ2-1	few	TRBV6-1	-
CASSQGWADTQYF	TGTGCCAGCAGCCAGGGGTGGGCAGATACGCAGTATTTT	TRBJ2-3	few	TRBV7-2	-
CASSPLFPTIEQAPEAFF	TGTGCCAGCAGCCCCCTTTTTCCGACTATCGAACAGGCCCCTGAAGCTTTCTTT	TRBJ1-1	-	TRBV11-3	-
CASSSAGTGINEQFF	TGTGCCAGCAGCTCCGCCGGGACAGGGATCAATGAGCAGTTCTTC	TRBJ2-1	many	TRBV7-2	TRBD1
CASSSNALAEPYNEQFF	TGTGCCAGCAGCTCCAATGCGCTAGCGGAACCCTACAATGAGCAGTTCTTC	TRBJ2-1	many	TRBV11-3	TRBD2
CSQKGASYEQYF	TGCAGCCAGAAGGGGGCCTCCTACGAGCAGTACTTC	TRBJ2-7	-	TRBV20-1	TRBD1
CASSTRLAGVGETQYF	TGTGCCAGCAGCACCCGACTAGCGGGAGTGGGAGAGACCCAGTACTTC	TRBJ2-5	many	TRBV7-2	TRBD2
CASGVFGPTKGYTF	TGTGCCAGCGGCGTTTTTGGGCCCACGAAGGGCTACACCTTC	TRBJ1-2	many	TRBV7-2	-
CAWSKGVGQPQHF	TGTGCCTGGAGTAAGGGGGTCGGTCAGCCCCAGCATTTT	TRBJ1-5	-	TRBV30	-
CASSFMRGETQYF	TGTGCCAGCAGCTTCATGAGGGGAGAGACCCAGTACTTC	TRBJ2-5	few	TRBV7-2	-
CASSYGGQGAIQPQHF	TGTGCCAGCAGTTACGGGGGACAGGGGGCAATTCAGCCCCAGCATTTT	TRBJ1-5	few	TRBV6-2/TRBV6-3	TRBD1
CSAFRGLAGGGGNEQFF	TGCAGTGCCTTTAGGGGACTAGCGGGAGGAGGGGGCAATGAGCAGTTCTTC	TRBJ2-1	few	TRBV20-1	TRBD2
CASSSAGVQYEQYF	TGTGCCAGCAGCTCGGCGGGAGTGCAATACGAGCAGTACTTC	TRBJ2-7	few	TRBV5-6	TRBD2
CASSQDRAGVRNTEAFF	TGCGCCAGCAGCCAAGATCGGGCAGGGGTAAGGAACACTGAAGCTTTCTTT	TRBJ1-1	-	TRBV4-1	-
CASTSSGSTADTQYF	TGTGCCAGCACTTCTAGCGGGAGTACGGCAGATACGCAGTATTTT	TRBJ2-3	many	TRBV12-3/TRBV12-4	TRBD2
CASRGAGANVLTF	TGTGCCAGCAGGGGGGCTGGGGCCAACGTCCTGACTTTC	TRBJ2-6	-	TRBV6-1	-
CATSDWTGELFF	TGTGCCACCAGTGATTGGACCGGGGAGCTGTTTTTT	TRBJ2-2	-	TRBV24-1	-
CASSSWDRRLSGANVLTF	TGTGCCAGCAGTTCATGGGACAGGAGACTCTCTGGGGCCAACGTCCTGACTTTC	TRBJ2-6	-	TRBV6-5	TRBD1